The rows below give T cell receptor beta chains drawn from one sample of a study of blood T cell repertoires in COVID-19. The table came from immunoSEQ multiplex PCR; TCRdb's copy has only in-frame clones and leaves some out. The sample includes over 200,000 clones, 86% of them seen just once. Sequenced material: peripheral blood. The receptors come from a young man who had recovered from COVID-19. The CDR3 runs from the conserved cysteine through the conserved F or W. The D gene is left open where the match is weak. Some rows have no size entry. The others give once, few or many, or a class for an expanded clone.

>TRBV6-2/TRBV6-3|NA|TRBJ1-2|NA
TGTGCCAGCAGTTACTACGGGCCTGGGAGCTATGGCTACACCTTC
CASSYYGPGSYGYTF
>TRBV2|NA|TRBJ2-4|TRBD1
TGTGCCAGCAGCACAGGGGGTGCTAAAAACATTCAGTACTTC
CASSTGGAKNIQYF
>TRBV2|NA|TRBJ2-1|NA
TGTGCCAGCAGTTTACAGCGGACCCAGCGGTATGAGCAGTTCTTC
CASSLQRTQRYEQFF
>TRBV11-2|NA|TRBJ1-4|NA
TGTGCCAGCAGACCCACAGGCGGTAATGAAAAACTGTTTTTT
CASRPTGGNEKLFF
>TRBV7-8|NA|TRBJ2-5|NA
TGTGCCAGCAGCTTAGGTCGCCAGGTCCCCCAAGAGACCCAGTACTTC
CASSLGRQVPQETQYF
>TRBV5-1|NA|TRBJ2-7|TRBD1
TGCGCCAGCTGGACAGGGGAGAACGAGCAGTACTTC
CASWTGENEQYF
>TRBV7-8|NA|TRBJ2-7|NA
TGTGCCAGCAGCTTAGACCCCCTGGGAGGCTACGAGCAGTACTTC
CASSLDPLGGYEQYF
>TRBV12-3/TRBV12-4|NA|TRBJ2-7|NA
TGTGCCAGCAGGGGGGGTACGCGGGACGAGCAGTACTTC
CASRGGTRDEQYF
>TRBV28|few|TRBJ2-5|TRBD1
TGTGCCATTAGACGTCTGGACAGGAAGGGAGAGACCCAGTACTTC
CAIRRLDRKGETQYF
>TRBV9|NA|TRBJ1-2|NA
TGTGCCAGCAGCGTGGACGGTGGGGGCGGCTACACCTTC
CASSVDGGGGYTF
>TRBV7-8|NA|TRBJ2-3|NA
TGTGCCAGCAGCCAGCCATCGAGGGTGGGTACAGATACGCAGTATTTT
CASSQPSRVGTDTQYF
>TRBV18|few|TRBJ1-5|TRBD1
TGTGCCAGCTCATCAGGAATACTACAGGGGCCTAGACAGCCCCAGCATTTT
CASSSGILQGPRQPQHF
>TRBV12-5|once|TRBJ2-2|TRBD2
TGTGCTAGTGGTTTGCTTTTAGCGGGGGGGTATATTTTAGTAGACACCGGGGAGCTGTTTTTT
CASGLLLAGGYILVDTGELFF
>TRBV19|once|TRBJ2-1|TRBD1
TGTGCCAGTAGCCCACAGGGGTACTCCTACAATGAGCAGTTCTTC
CASSPQGYSYNEQFF
>TRBV29-1|NA|TRBJ1-5|NA
TGCAGCGTTCGGAAGTGGCGGTCGCCGGAACGCAATCAGCCCCAGCATTTT
CSVRKWRSPERNQPQHF
>TRBV2|once|TRBJ1-1|NA
TGTGCCAGCCACAGGGACCCGAACACTGAAGCTTTCTTT
CASHRDPNTEAFF
>TRBV6-2/TRBV6-3|NA|TRBJ1-4|NA
TGTGCCAGCAGTTTCCCGATGGAGGGAGGAAAACTGTTTTTT
CASSFPMEGGKLFF